The T cell receptor (beta chain) described here comes from a study of blood T cell repertoires in COVID-19. The CDR3 has 14 residues. With V trimmed by 0 bases and J by 7 bases, 5 bases remained unmatched. CDR1 and CDR2 (germline): SGHDT, YYEEEE. Clinical histories supplied by participants themselves formed the basis of cohort assignment. Profiling relied on immunoSEQ multiplex PCR, and the TCRdb table lists in-frame clones only, not all of them. The sample gives around 250,000 clones, around 80% of which show up once; roughly 4% is in the top ten. Only a few counts were recorded for this clone. The chain couples TRBV5-6 to TRBJ2-5; TRBD1 matches at 8 bases. The specimen was PBMCs or T cells enriched from blood (not recorded which). This receptor was identified in a man aged 25-40 years with acute COVID-19. The CDR3 nucleotides read TGTGCCAGCAGCTTGGTAGGGACAGGAGGGACCCAGTACTTC. This encodes CASSLVGTGGTQYF.